This T cell receptor beta chain comes out of a study of identical twins. This clonotype has a handful of counts. No antigen is known for it. TCRdb re-called the 5' RACE reads through MiXCR, storing one row per CDR3 protein. The sample holds about 890,000 distinct CDR3 sequences, 9% to 15% seen once. Broader study findings: Cord blood's abundant beta clonotypes had fewer insertions, unlike memory repertoires. Low generation-probability sequences were in excess among twin-shared out-of-frame alpha sequences. Within monozygotic twins, out-of-frame TCR alpha sharing was underestimated by the models.

Germline values: CDR1 MNHEY, CDR2 SVGEGT. The J segment lost 3 bases and the V segment lost 6 bases, leaving 5 bases of the junction unmatched. The CDR3 runs 15 residues. This same sample was also part of a study on yellow fever vaccine responses in identical twins.

This TCR came from a woman under 30 in good health. This chain links TRBV6-2 or TRBV6-3 with TRBJ2-2; 9 bases are a match to TRBD2. Sequenced material: PBMCs. The CDR3 DNA is TGTGCCAGCAGCCGACTAGCGGCCCACACCGGGGAGCTGTTTTTT. Its protein is CASSRLAAHTGELFF.